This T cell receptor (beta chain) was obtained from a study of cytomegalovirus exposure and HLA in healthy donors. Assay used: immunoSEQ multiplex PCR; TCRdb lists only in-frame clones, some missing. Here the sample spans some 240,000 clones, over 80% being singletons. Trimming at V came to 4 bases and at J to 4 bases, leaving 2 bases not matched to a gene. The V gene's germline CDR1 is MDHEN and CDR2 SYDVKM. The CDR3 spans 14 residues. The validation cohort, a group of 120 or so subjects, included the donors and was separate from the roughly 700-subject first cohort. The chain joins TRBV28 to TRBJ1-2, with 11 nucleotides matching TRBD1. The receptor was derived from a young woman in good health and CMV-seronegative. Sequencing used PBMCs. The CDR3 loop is CASSSGTGGYGYTF. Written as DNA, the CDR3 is TGTGCCAGCAGTTCTGGGACAGGGGGCTATGGCTACACCTTC.